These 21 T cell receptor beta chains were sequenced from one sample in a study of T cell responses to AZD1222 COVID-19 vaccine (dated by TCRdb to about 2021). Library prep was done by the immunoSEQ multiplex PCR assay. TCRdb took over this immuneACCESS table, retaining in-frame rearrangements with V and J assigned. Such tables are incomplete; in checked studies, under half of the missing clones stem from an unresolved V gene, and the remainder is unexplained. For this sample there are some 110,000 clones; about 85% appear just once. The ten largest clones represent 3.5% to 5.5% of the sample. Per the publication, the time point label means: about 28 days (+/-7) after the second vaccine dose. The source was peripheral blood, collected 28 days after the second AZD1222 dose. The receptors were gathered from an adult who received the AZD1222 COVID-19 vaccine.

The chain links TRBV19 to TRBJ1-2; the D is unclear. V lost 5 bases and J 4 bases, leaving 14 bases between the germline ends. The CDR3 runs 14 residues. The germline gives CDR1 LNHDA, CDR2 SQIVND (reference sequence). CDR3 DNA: TGTGCCAGTAGTCGTCGCACCGAAATCTATGGCTACACCTTC. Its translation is CASSRRTEIYGYTF. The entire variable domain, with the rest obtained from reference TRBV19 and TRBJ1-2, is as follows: DGGITQSPKYLFRKEGQNVTLSCEQNLNHDAMYWYRQDPGQGLRLIYYSQIVNDFQKGDIAEGYSVSREKKESFPLTVTSAQKNPTAFYLCASSRRTEIYGYTFGSGTRLTVV.

The CDR3 coding sequence is TGTGCCAGCAGTTTTGCAAGGGGGAGTCTGTTTTTT. Translated, it gives CASSFARGSLFF. The V call is TRBV6-2 or TRBV6-3, the J call TRBJ1-4; TRBD1 is a possible D gene (6 bases). The CDR3 length is 12 residues. The V and J ends lost 4 bases and 14 bases respectively, with 14 bases between them. CDR1 is MNHEY and CDR2 is SVGEGT in the germline V gene.

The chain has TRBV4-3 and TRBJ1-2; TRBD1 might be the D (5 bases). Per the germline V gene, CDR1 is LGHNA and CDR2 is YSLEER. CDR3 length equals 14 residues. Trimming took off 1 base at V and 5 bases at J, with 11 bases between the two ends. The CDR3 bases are TGCGCCAGCAGCCAAGCATCGGGGCGTTATGGCTACACCTTC. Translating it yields CASSQASGRYGYTF.

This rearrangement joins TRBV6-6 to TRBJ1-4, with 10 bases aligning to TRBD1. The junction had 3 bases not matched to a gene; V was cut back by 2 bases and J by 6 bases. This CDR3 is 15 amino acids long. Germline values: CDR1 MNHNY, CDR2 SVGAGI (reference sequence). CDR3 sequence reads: CASSYVGQGHEKLFF. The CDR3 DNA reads TGTGCCAGCAGTTACGTGGGACAGGGGCATGAAAAACTGTTTTTT.

CDR3: CASSPGLAGPQETQYF. The CDR3 region has the DNA TGCGCCAGCAGCCCCGGACTAGCGGGACCACAAGAGACCCAGTACTTC. This chain links TRBV5-1 with TRBJ2-5; 12 bases fit TRBD2. Trimming removed 4 bases from V and 2 bases from J; junction bases left unmatched: 6. CDR3 length: 16 amino acids. Germline loops: CDR1 SGHRS, CDR2 YFSETQ.

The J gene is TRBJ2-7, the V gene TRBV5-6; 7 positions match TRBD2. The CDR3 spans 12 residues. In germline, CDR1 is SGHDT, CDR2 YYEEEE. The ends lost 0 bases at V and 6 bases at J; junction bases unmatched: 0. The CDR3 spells CASSLGEGEQYF. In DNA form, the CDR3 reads TGTGCCAGCAGCTTGGGGGAGGGCGAGCAGTACTTC.

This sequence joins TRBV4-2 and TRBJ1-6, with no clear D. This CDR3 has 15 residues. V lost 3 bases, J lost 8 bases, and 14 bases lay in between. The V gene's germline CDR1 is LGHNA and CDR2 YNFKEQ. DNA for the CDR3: TGTGCCAGCAGCCAGACGACGGAGATTTATTCACCCCTCCACTTT. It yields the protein CASSQTTEIYSPLHF.

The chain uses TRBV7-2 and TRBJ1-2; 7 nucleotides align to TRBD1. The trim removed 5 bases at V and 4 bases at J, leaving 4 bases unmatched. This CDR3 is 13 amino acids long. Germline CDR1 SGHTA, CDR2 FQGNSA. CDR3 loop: CASSVTGTYGYTF. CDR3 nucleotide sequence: TGTGCCAGCAGCGTGACAGGGACCTATGGCTACACCTTC.

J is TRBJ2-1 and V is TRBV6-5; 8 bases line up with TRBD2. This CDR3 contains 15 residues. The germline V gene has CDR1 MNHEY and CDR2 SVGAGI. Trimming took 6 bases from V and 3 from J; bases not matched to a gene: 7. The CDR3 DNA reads TGTGCCAGCAGCCCGAGCGGGGGTGGCTACAATGAGCAGTTCTTC. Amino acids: CASSPSGGGYNEQFF.

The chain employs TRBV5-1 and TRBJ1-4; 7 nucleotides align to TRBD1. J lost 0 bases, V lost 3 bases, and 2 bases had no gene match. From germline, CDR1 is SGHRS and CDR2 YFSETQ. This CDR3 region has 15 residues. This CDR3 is CASSSQGTTNEKLFF. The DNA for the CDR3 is TGCGCCAGCAGCTCACAGGGGACAACTAATGAAAAACTGTTTTTT.

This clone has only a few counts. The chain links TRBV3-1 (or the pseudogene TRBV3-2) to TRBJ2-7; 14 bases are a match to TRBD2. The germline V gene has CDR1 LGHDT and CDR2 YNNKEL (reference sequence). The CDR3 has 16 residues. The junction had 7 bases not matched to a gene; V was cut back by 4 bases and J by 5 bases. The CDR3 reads CASSPGLAGDLDEQYF. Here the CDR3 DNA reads TGTGCCAGCAGCCCGGGACTAGCGGGGGACCTTGACGAGCAGTACTTC.

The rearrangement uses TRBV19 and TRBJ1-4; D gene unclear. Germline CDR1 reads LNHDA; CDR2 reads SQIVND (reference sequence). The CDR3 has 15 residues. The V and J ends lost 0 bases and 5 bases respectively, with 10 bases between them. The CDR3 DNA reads TGTGCCAGTAGTATAGATCGGACGGGAAATGAAAAACTGTTTTTT. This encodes CASSIDRTGNEKLFF.

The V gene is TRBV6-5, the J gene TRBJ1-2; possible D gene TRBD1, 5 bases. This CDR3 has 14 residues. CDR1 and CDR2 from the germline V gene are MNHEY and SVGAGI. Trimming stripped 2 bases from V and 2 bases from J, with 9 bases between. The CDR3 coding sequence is TGTGCCAGCAGTTACACGACAGAGAACTATGGCTACACCTTC. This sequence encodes CASSYTTENYGYTF.

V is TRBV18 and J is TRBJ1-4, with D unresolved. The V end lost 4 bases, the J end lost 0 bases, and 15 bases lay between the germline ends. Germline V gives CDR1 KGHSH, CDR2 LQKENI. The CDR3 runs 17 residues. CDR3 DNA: TGTGCCAGCTCACTTGCAAATGGACCCGCAACTAATGAAAAACTGTTTTTT. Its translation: CASSLANGPATNEKLFF.

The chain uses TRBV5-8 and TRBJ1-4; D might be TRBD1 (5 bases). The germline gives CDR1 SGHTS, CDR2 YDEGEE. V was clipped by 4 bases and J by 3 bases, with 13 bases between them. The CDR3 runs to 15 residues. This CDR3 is CASSHPGTANEKLFF. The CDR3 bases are TGTGCCAGCAGCCATCCCGGGACCGCTAATGAAAAACTGTTTTTT.

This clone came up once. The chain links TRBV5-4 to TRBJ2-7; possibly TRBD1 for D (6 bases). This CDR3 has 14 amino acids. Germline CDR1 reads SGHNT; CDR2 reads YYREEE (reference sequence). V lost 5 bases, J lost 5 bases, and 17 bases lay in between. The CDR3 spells CASSSRSGANEQYF. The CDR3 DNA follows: TGTGCCAGCAGTTCTCGGTCAGGGGCTAACGAGCAGTACTTC.

For the CDR3, the DNA is TGTGCCACCAGTGACAAGGGGGTGGTCGGGCAGTACTTC. Protein sequence: CATSDKGVVGQYF. This chain connects TRBV24-1 to TRBJ2-7, with a possible D match to TRBD1 (6 bases). CDR1 KGHDR and CDR2 SFDVKD come from the germline V gene. The CDR3 sequence is 13 residues long. Trimming removed 4 bases at V and 9 bases at J, with 15 bases between.

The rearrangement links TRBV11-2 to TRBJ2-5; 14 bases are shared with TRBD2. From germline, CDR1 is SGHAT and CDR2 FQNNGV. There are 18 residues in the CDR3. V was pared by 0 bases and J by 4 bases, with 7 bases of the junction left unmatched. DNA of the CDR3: TGTGCCAGCAGCTTAGACCCCCCGGGACTAGCGGGGGCAGAGACCCAGTACTTC. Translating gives CASSLDPPGLAGAETQYF.

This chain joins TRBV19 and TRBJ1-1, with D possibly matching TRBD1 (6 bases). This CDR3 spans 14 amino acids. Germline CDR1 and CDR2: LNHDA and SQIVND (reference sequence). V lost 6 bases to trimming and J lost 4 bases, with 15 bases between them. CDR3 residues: CASSRDTGGTEAFF. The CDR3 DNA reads TGTGCCAGTAGCCGGGACACGGGCGGCACTGAAGCTTTCTTT.

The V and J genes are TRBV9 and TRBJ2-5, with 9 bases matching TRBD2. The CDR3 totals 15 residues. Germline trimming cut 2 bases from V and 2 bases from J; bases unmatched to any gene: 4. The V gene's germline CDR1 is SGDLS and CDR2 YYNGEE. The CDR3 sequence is CASSVRLAGQETQYF. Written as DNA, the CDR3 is TGTGCCAGCAGCGTGAGGCTAGCGGGGCAAGAGACCCAGTACTTC.

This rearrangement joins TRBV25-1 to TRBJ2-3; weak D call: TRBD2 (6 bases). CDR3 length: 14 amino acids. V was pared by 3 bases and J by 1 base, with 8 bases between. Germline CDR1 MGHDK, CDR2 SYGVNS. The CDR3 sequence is CASSEGGGTDTQYF. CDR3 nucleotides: TGTGCCAGCAGTGAGGGCGGGGGCACAGATACGCAGTATTTT.